One and the same sample provided the 11 T cell receptor beta chains below, sequenced in a study of cytomegalovirus exposure and HLA in healthy donors. The PCR had 60 Vbeta and 13 Jbeta primers. Profiling relied on immunoSEQ multiplex PCR, and the TCRdb table lists in-frame clones only, not all of them. This table has 100,000 or so clones, 65% to 80% appearing once. Source material: PBMCs. The receptors here all came from a woman in her forties or fifties in good health and CMV-seropositive.

The chain is built from TRBV30 and TRBJ2-2; D possibly corresponds to TRBD1 (6 bases). CDR3 length: 15 amino acids. CDR1 and CDR2 from the germline V gene are GTSNPN and SVGIG (reference sequence). V was clipped by 3 bases and J by 9 bases, with 20 bases between them. The CDR3 DNA reads TGTGCCTGGAGGAATTCAGGGGTGCGGACCAGGGAGCTGTTTTTT. It translates to CAWRNSGVRTRELFF.

The chain links TRBV6-5 to TRBJ1-5, with 7 bases lining up with TRBD1. The V segment lost 6 bases and the J segment 7 bases; nucleotides outside the gene matches: 6. The germline V gene encodes CDR1 MNHEY and CDR2 SVGAGI. This CDR3 contains 13 residues. CDR3 nucleotides: TGTGCCAGCAGACTGACAGGGCAGCAGCCCCAGCATTTT. Translating gives CASRLTGQQPQHF.

V usage is TRBV27 and J usage is TRBJ2-7; 13 bases align to TRBD2. The V gene's germline CDR1 is MNHEY and CDR2 SMNVEV (reference sequence). V was clipped by 4 bases and J by 6 bases; unmatched bases: 3. CDR3 length: 14 residues. This chain's CDR3 is CASSSTSGRSEQYF. The CDR3 bases are TGTGCCAGCAGTTCGACTAGCGGGAGGTCCGAGCAGTACTTC.

Written as DNA, the CDR3 is TGTGCCAGCAGCTTGACAGCCGCTGGGGGCTACACCTTC. The encoded protein is CASSLTAAGGYTF. The V gene is TRBV13, the J gene TRBJ1-2; a possible D gene is TRBD1 (5 bases). Germline CDR1 reads PRHDT; CDR2 reads FYEKMQ (reference sequence). Trimming left V 3 bases short and J 8 bases short, with 13 bases between. CDR3 length: 13 amino acids.

CDR3 in amino acids: CASRTGQGFYGYTF. CDR3 nucleotide sequence: TGTGCCAGCAGAACGGGACAGGGATTCTATGGCTACACCTTC. The chain has TRBV11-2 and TRBJ1-2; 9 nucleotides match TRBD1. The CDR3 totals 14 residues. Trimming removed 6 bases from V and 4 bases from J; junction bases left unmatched: 6. CDR1 and CDR2 from the germline V gene are SGHAT and FQNNGV.

This chain joins TRBV9 and TRBJ2-2; 11 positions agree with TRBD1. V lost 4 bases to trimming and J lost 4 bases; unmatched junction nucleotides: 3. Germline CDR1 reads SGDLS; CDR2 reads YYNGEE. The CDR3 length is 15 residues. The CDR3 nucleotides read TGTGCCAGCAGCTTGGGACAGGGGGTCACCGGGGAGCTGTTTTTT. Its protein is CASSLGQGVTGELFF.

A remark on this clone: Germline is not matched at one junction end, which may reflect a read error. V and J are TRBV7-7 and TRBJ2-7; 7 positions agree with TRBD2. The CDR3 is 14 residues long. In germline, CDR1 is SSHAT, CDR2 FNYEAQ (reference sequence). The CDR3 sequence is CASSLEGRAYEQYF. Here the CDR3 DNA reads TGTGCTAGCAGCTTAGAAGGGAGGGCCTACGAGCAGTACTTC.

The chain links TRBV6-6 to TRBJ1-1; D is perhaps TRBD1 (6 bases). The V end was cut by 11 bases, the J end by 6 bases, with 16 bases between. The CDR3 extends over 12 amino acids. The germline V gene encodes CDR1 MNHNY and CDR2 SVGAGI (reference sequence). The CDR3: CAARGGGSEAFF. The CDR3 nucleotides read TGTGCCGCCCGGGGGGGCGGCTCTGAAGCTTTCTTT.

The gene calls are TRBV10-1 and TRBJ2-1; D not resolved. The V gene's germline CDR1 is WNHNN and CDR2 SYGVQD (reference sequence). This CDR3 has 13 residues. Trimming removed 6 bases at V and 4 bases at J, with 10 bases between. CDR3 region: CASSPLLYNEQFF. The CDR3 nucleotides read TGCGCCAGCAGCCCTTTACTATACAATGAGCAGTTCTTC.

This chain uses TRBV14 with TRBJ2-7; TRBD1 might be the D (6 bases). From germline, CDR1 is SGHDN and CDR2 FVKESK. The CDR3 is 13 amino acids. V shed 4 bases and J shed 2 bases, with 9 bases lying between them. The CDR3 is CASSPGQTYEQYF. DNA of the CDR3: TGTGCCAGCAGCCCTGGACAGACCTACGAGCAGTACTTC.

This sequence joins TRBV18 and TRBJ2-7, with D maybe TRBD2 (6 bases). Germline CDR1 reads KGHSH; CDR2 reads LQKENI. V lost 3 bases and J 1 base, leaving 16 bases between the germline ends. The CDR3 totals 16 residues. As DNA, the CDR3 is TGTGCCAGCTCACCGACCCAGGGACTCGGGTCCTACGAGCAGTACTTC. This translates into CASSPTQGLGSYEQYF.